This T cell receptor beta chain appears in the sequencing data of a study of neurological immune-mediated disorders. Study-level points and caveats: CDR3 amino acid sequences found in expanded clones were never shared across subjects, suggesting private repertoires in all groups.

The sample holds many counts of this clonotype. The antigen remains undetermined. MiXCR, applied by TCRdb to the 5' RACE reads, yields one record per CDR3 protein. The sample consists of 50,000 or so distinct CDR3 sequences, less than 15% of them appearing once. As for time point: longitudinal time-point 2. The receptor comes from a male donor with HTLV-1-associated myelopathy (HAM/TSP). Sequencing was carried out using PBMCs.

CDR3 in amino acids: CASSPLQGTHEQYF. In DNA, the CDR3 is TGTGCCAGCAGTCCTCTGCAGGGCACGCACGAGCAGTACTTC. This rearrangement joins TRBV12-3 or TRBV12-4 to TRBJ2-7; the D gene is possibly TRBD1 (5 bases). CDR3 length equals 14 residues. Trimming took off 5 bases at V and 5 bases at J, with 16 bases between the two ends.